Presented here are 24 T cell receptor beta chains from one specimen sequenced in a study of CD8 T cells in ankylosing spondylitis. Study conclusions and caveats: Seven to nine highly homologous variants made up a TCR beta motif, and this motif appeared characteristic of ankylosing spondylitis blood.

The antigens these receptors bind are not known. TCRdb itself ran the 5' RACE reads through MiXCR, one entry per CDR3 protein. Of 300,000 to 400,000 distinct CDR3 sequences in the sample, about 22% were seen once. Sequences were obtained from blood, either unsorted or a sorted T cell fraction (not recorded which). The source of these receptors is a male donor with ankylosing spondylitis.

This chain links TRBV5-4 with TRBJ2-1; tentative D call: TRBD2 (6 bases). The J call is in doubt because the DNA end fits TRBJ2-7 better. CDR1 and CDR2 from the germline V gene are SGHNT and YYREEE (reference sequence). CDR3 size: 16 residues. The CDR3 nucleotides read TGTGCCAGCAGGGGAGGATCAGCCCAAATATACAATGAGCAGTACTTC. It specifies CASRGGSAQIYNEQYF.

This clonotype was detected only once. This chain links TRBV7-9 with TRBJ2-2, with D possibly called TRBD1 or TRBD2 (5 bases each). The length of the CDR3 is 17 residues. Trimming took off 0 bases at V and 5 bases at J, with 16 bases between the two ends. The germline gives CDR1 SEHNR, CDR2 FQNEAQ (reference sequence). The CDR3 nucleotides are TGTGCCAGCAGCTTAGCGGGCCGAGCGAGGGGAACCGGGGAGCTGTTTTTT. This codes for CASSLAGRARGTGELFF.

This clonotype was observed a few times. CDR3 region: CSVLTGGGGTEAFF. The CDR3 DNA is TGCAGCGTCCTGACAGGGGGCGGGGGCACTGAAGCTTTCTTT. The chain is built from TRBV29-1 and TRBJ1-1, with 10 bases fitting TRBD1. This CDR3 region has 14 residues. Per germline, CDR1 SQVTM and CDR2 ANQGSEA. V gave up 6 bases and J gave up 4 bases; unmatched junction bases: 8.

The chain employs TRBV14 and TRBJ1-2; D gene ambiguous. Germline values: CDR1 SGHDN, CDR2 FVKESK. The CDR3 is 15 residues long. The ends were cut back, 1 base at V and 4 bases at J, with 13 bases in the middle. CDR3 protein: CASSQVVGGIYGYTF. The CDR3 DNA follows: TGTGCCAGCAGCCAAGTTGTGGGAGGAATCTATGGCTACACCTTC. Full variable domain (missing parts from reference TRBV14 and TRBJ1-2): EAGVTQFPSHSVIEKGQTVTLRCDPISGHDNLYWYRRVMGKEIKFLLHFVKESKQDESGMPNNRFLAERTGGTYSTLKVQPAELEDSGVYFCASSQVVGGIYGYTFGSGTRLTVV.

Of note for this clonotype: At one of its ends the junction is not consistent with the germline gene, which may arise from a read error. The J gene is TRBJ2-5, the V gene TRBV28; 12 bases line up with TRBD2. This CDR3 comprises 15 residues. In germline, CDR1 is MDHEN, CDR2 SYDVKM. CDR3 protein: CASSLSGLAGGSQNF. CDR3 sequence (DNA): TGTGCCAGCAGTTTAAGCGGGCTAGCGGGAGGGTCCCAGAACTTC.

The genes are TRBV18 and TRBJ2-1, with a possible D match to TRBD2 (6 bases). This CDR3 is built from 15 residues. Germline CDR1 is KGHSH and CDR2 is LQKENI. V was shortened by 3 bases and J by 0 bases, with 9 bases between the two germline ends. The CDR3 nucleotides read TGTGCCAGCTCACCGGGCGGGGACTCCTACAATGAGCAGTTCTTC. It translates to CASSPGGDSYNEQFF.

The chain is built from TRBV13 and TRBJ2-6; D call uncertain. The germline V gene encodes CDR1 PRHDT and CDR2 FYEKMQ (reference sequence). CDR3 length: 18 residues. V was clipped by 0 bases and J by 0 bases, with 12 bases between them. In nucleotides, the CDR3 is TGTGCCAGCAGCTTAGGTAGCAGCCTTTACTCTGGGGCCAACGTCCTGACTTTC. Protein: CASSLGSSLYSGANVLTF.

The chain joins TRBV5-1 to TRBJ2-1; the match to TRBD2 covers 11 bases. Trimming at V came to 4 bases and at J to 2 bases, leaving 5 bases not matched to a gene. Germline lookup yields CDR1 SGHRS and CDR2 YFSETQ. The CDR3 sequence is 16 residues long. The CDR3 protein is CASSRGTSGAYNEQFF. Written as DNA, the CDR3 is TGCGCCAGCAGCCGGGGGACTAGCGGTGCCTACAATGAGCAGTTCTTC.

V and J are TRBV29-1 and TRBJ1-3, with D perhaps TRBD1 (5 bases). CDR1 and CDR2 (germline): SQVTM, ANQGSEA. The germline V and J ends were trimmed by 7 bases and 8 bases, with 12 bases remaining between them. The CDR3 covers 11 residues. For the CDR3, the DNA is TGCAGCGCTACTTCGGGGGACACCATATATTTT. Encoded protein: CSATSGDTIYF.

This clonotype was found a few times. The chain employs TRBV28 and TRBJ1-5; D gene unclear. The V gene lost 3 bases and the J gene lost 4 bases, with 13 bases spanning the gap. Germline V gene lookup returns CDR1 MDHEN and CDR2 SYDVKM. CDR3 size: 15 residues. The CDR3 DNA follows: TGTGCCAGCAGTTTCCAAGGATTAGGAAATCAGCCCCAGCATTTT. The encoded protein is CASSFQGLGNQPQHF.

The genes are TRBV5-1 and TRBJ2-2, with 7 nucleotides matching TRBD2. The germline gives CDR1 SGHRS, CDR2 YFSETQ. This CDR3 is built from 17 residues. V was clipped by 4 bases and J by 4 bases; unmatched bases: 13. CDR3 in DNA: TGCGCCAGCAGCCCCCTCCTTAGCGGGCCGACCACCGGGGAGCTGTTTTTT. This codes for CASSPLLSGPTTGELFF.

This chain uses TRBV7-2 with TRBJ2-7, with 7 positions matching TRBD2. The length of the CDR3 is 14 residues. CDR1 SGHTA and CDR2 FQGNSA come from the germline V gene. Trimming at V came to 6 bases and at J to 3 bases, leaving 8 bases not matched to a gene. The CDR3 sequence is CASSSVGGSYEQYF. CDR3 coding DNA: TGTGCCAGCAGTTCTGTGGGCGGGAGCTACGAGCAGTACTTC.

The chain links TRBV5-1 to TRBJ2-1; no reliable D call. This CDR3 has 12 residues. Trimming took off 5 bases at V and 5 bases at J, with 8 bases between the two ends. Germline V gene data show CDR1 as SGHRS and CDR2 as YFSETQ. The CDR3 loop is CASRPQNNEQFF. CDR3 in DNA: TGCGCCAGCAGGCCCCAGAACAATGAGCAGTTCTTC.

This chain uses TRBV10-2 with TRBJ1-4; D is perhaps TRBD1 (6 bases). The CDR3 totals 16 residues. Between the trimmed V and J ends, which lost 4 bases and 2 bases, there was a span of 14 bases. Germline assignment: CDR1 WSHSY and CDR2 SAAADI. CDR3 region: CASSGPEGDTNEKLFF. CDR3 bases: TGCGCCAGCAGTGGACCGGAGGGGGACACTAATGAAAAACTGTTTTTT.

This clonotype showed up just a few times. The gene calls are TRBV18 and TRBJ1-1; D perhaps matches TRBD1 (5 bases). Between the trimmed V and J ends, which lost 3 bases and 0 bases, there was a span of 11 bases. CDR1 and CDR2 from the germline V gene are KGHSH and LQKENI. There are 15 residues in the CDR3. The DNA of the CDR3 is TGTGCCAGCTCACCCAGGGAAACCATGAACACTGAAGCTTTCTTT. As protein: CASSPRETMNTEAFF.

V gene TRBV6-5 combines with J gene TRBJ2-3, with TRBD2 matching over 9 bases. The CDR3 spans 17 residues. CDR1 is MNHEY, CDR2 SVGAGI, per germline. V shed 2 bases, J shed 3 bases, and the junction held 9 bases outside the gene matches. CDR3 residues: CASSYRSTSGVTDTQYF. The CDR3 nucleotides are TGTGCCAGCAGTTACCGATCGACTAGCGGAGTAACAGATACGCAGTATTTT.

This clonotype was seen a handful of times. The V and J genes are TRBV10-3 and TRBJ2-2; 13 positions agree with TRBD2. The ends lost 6 bases at V and 3 bases at J; junction bases unmatched: 4. Germline assignment: CDR1 ENHRY and CDR2 SYGVKD. CDR3 length: 16 residues. The CDR3 bases are TGTGCCATCAGAGCCGGGACTAGCGGGGACACCGGGGAGCTGTTTTTT. Amino acids: CAIRAGTSGDTGELFF.

The CDR3 is CASSVGQRADTQYF. The CDR3 bases are TGTGCCAGCAGCGTAGGGCAGCGGGCGGATACGCAGTATTTT. V and J are TRBV9 and TRBJ2-3, with D possibly being TRBD2 (6 bases). Trimming cost V 0 bases and J 6 bases, with 11 bases left between them. The CDR3 has 14 residues. Germline loops: CDR1 SGDLS, CDR2 YYNGEE.

This clonotype was picked up a small number of times. This chain uses TRBV3-1 with TRBJ2-3; the D is unclear. Per the germline V gene, CDR1 is LGHDT and CDR2 is YNNKEL (reference sequence). V lost 4 bases to trimming and J lost 2 bases, with 13 bases between them. CDR3 length: 15 residues. DNA of the CDR3: TGTGCCAGCAGCCTGAACGCTAGATACACAGATACGCAGTATTTT. It codes for CASSLNARYTDTQYF.

This clonotype was counted a few times. This chain uses TRBV11-2 with TRBJ2-6, with D possibly being TRBD1 (5 bases). The CDR3 is 17 residues long. Germline CDR1 is SGHAT and CDR2 is FQNNGV. The V end was cut by 2 bases, the J end by 0 bases, with 11 bases between. The CDR3 nucleotides are TGTGCCAGCAGCTTAATACGGACAAACTCTGGGGCCAACGTCCTGACTTTC. The encoded protein is CASSLIRTNSGANVLTF.

This clonotype showed up many times. V is TRBV6-2 or TRBV6-3 and J is TRBJ2-1; D might be TRBD2 (5 bases). The CDR3 sequence is 16 residues long. Trimming cost V 3 bases and J 6 bases, with 18 bases left between them. The germline V gene has CDR1 MNHEY and CDR2 SVGEGT. The CDR3 DNA reads TGTGCCAGCAGTTATATCCGGGATCAAACAACCAATGAGCAGTTCTTC. Protein product: CASSYIRDQTTNEQFF.

This sequence joins TRBV5-6 and TRBJ2-7; 11 bases agree with TRBD2. Losses at the gene ends were 4 bases for V and 4 bases for J; bases not matched to a gene: 10. Germline V gene lookup returns CDR1 SGHDT and CDR2 YYEEEE. CDR3 length equals 16 residues. CDR3 region: CASSPLGTSGVYEQYF. The CDR3 DNA reads as TGTGCCAGCAGCCCCTTGGGGACTAGCGGAGTTTACGAGCAGTACTTC.

This clonotype has a handful of counts. The chain uses TRBV12-3 or TRBV12-4 and TRBJ1-5, with 8 bases that match TRBD1. Trimming at V came to 6 bases and at J to 2 bases, leaving 3 bases not matched to a gene. The CDR3 is made up of 14 amino acids. Here the CDR3 DNA reads TGTGCCAGCAGCTGGGGACAGGGCAATCAGCCCCAGCATTTT. This gives the protein CASSWGQGNQPQHF.

The rearrangement links TRBV12-3 or TRBV12-4 to TRBJ2-4; D might be TRBD2 (7 bases). This CDR3 is built from 16 residues. Between the trimmed V and J ends, which lost 2 bases and 1 base, there was a span of 12 bases. CDR3 sequence: CASSLRGGEAKNIQYF. The CDR3 nucleotides read TGTGCCAGCAGTTTACGAGGGGGGGAGGCCAAAAACATTCAGTACTTC.